There are a few counts of the clone carrying this TCR beta chain. Its antigen is unknown. TCRdb reanalysed the RT-PCR reads using MiXCR and keeps one entry per CDR3 protein. Among 300,000 to 350,000 distinct CDR3 sequences listed, about 20% were seen once. This sample was taken from a study of response to subunit inactivated influenza vaccine. Findings and caveats of the study: Each seasonal influenza vaccination, the authors suggested, recruits few new T cells.

CDR3 length: 15 residues. Germline V gives CDR1 MGHRA, CDR2 YSYEKL. Trimming took off 4 bases at V and 0 bases at J, with 10 bases between the two ends. The clonotype was recovered from a man aged 45 to 70 who received an inactivated influenza vaccine. Here the sequenced sample was PBMCs from blood, taken about 20 months after vaccination. This rearrangement joins TRBV4-1 to TRBJ2-1; possible D gene TRBD2, 5 bases. The CDR3 DNA reads TGCGCCAGCAGCCCCGGGGAGAGCTCCTACAATGAGCAGTTCTTC. Protein: CASSPGESSYNEQFF.